This note documents a single T cell receptor beta chain sequence. This clone came up a few times. This clone's antigen is unknown. The sample holds no much larger clone one base away, and base qualities are not on file. The data were taken from a study of glioma-infiltrating T cells after dendritic cell vaccination listed by TCRdb under 2016. At the level of the whole study: The cohort included roughly 15 glioblastoma patients drawn from Phase I and II dendritic cell vaccination trials, of whom 9 were newly diagnosed and 6 had recurrent disease. Between about 2003 and 2013, patients were given autologous tumor lysate-pulsed dendritic cell vaccination. The vaccine consisted of monocyte-derived dendritic cells cultured less than eight days with IL-4 and GM-CSF, then pulsed overnight with autologous tumor lysate. Each patient got three intradermal injections of the dendritic cell vaccine, spaced at biweekly intervals, in the arm below the axilla. In glioblastoma patients vaccinated with dendritic cells, deep sequencing of TCR beta CDR3 regions served to measure the amount of tumor-infiltrating lymphocytes and to compare repertoires between tumor and blood. Survival after dendritic cell vaccination was correlated with TCR sequencing metrics such as TIL content and the overlap between tumor and blood repertoires.

The sample's time point label is to be understood as: after dendritic cell vaccination, including at tumor progression/relapse. Selection of patients required sufficient residual fresh-frozen tumor tissue and over two years of available survival data. Molecular status otherwise varied across the glioblastoma patients, but none of them carried an isocitrate dehydrogenase mutation. PBMC collection took place before vaccination, two weeks after the third vaccination, and at tumor progression if progression occurred. Genomic DNA was extracted with the Qiagen DNeasy Blood extraction Kit. The paper's findings and limits, for the study overall: The cohort was small and heterogeneous, with few patients having full blood and tumor sets and even fewer initial-recurrent tumor pairs. TCR clonality showed no direct relationship with survival, which suggests that a diverse polyclonal response may be important. The three-group TCR overlap response model was described as speculative and requiring prospective validation. After dendritic cell vaccination, a higher estimated pretreatment TIL content predicted longer time to progression and overall survival.

Using the immunoSEQ assay, TCRB CDR3 regions were amplified from 2 micrograms of genomic DNA, or from all available DNA when less than that was on hand. The multiplex PCR relied on 60 forward primers for TCR V beta segments and 13 reverse primers for J beta segments. To estimate reads per starting template, synthetic control templates were spiked into each sample at limiting dilution. The Illumina HiSeq System generated 87 bp sequencing reads. For the original study's pipeline: PCR and sequencing errors were removed by a nearest neighbor algorithm that merged closely related sequences. TCR overlap was defined as the percentage of unique tumor TCR beta sequences that were also present in the same patient's peripheral blood. Imported from immuneACCESS, the table was reduced by TCRdb to in-frame sequences with V and J called. These copies leave out some clones; in studies compared against another copy, an unresolved V gene accounts for under half, and the cause of the remainder is not known. V and J calls plus clone size are reproduced from that table; the DNA served to infer D and trimming. In this sample the table shows some 110,000 clones, 90% of which occur a single time. The ten largest clones take up roughly 3% of the sample.

The CDR3 covers 14 residues, taking in both the cysteine and the phenylalanine. Only CDR3 DNA remains: 42 bases, in frame from the first base. CDR1 and CDR2 are read off the germline V gene as SQVTM and ANQGSEA. V and J lose 5 bases and 6 bases, and a span of 19 bases separates them. Recombination joined TRBV29-1 with TRBJ1-2; 6 matching bases give a weak D call of TRBD1. This clonotype originated in a human donor with glioblastoma. The sample was blood, taken after dendritic cell vaccination. The CDR3: CSVFDVRGSNGYTF. The nucleotide sequence is TGCAGCGTTTTCGACGTCAGGGGATCAAATGGCTACACCTTC.